This TCR beta chain came from a study of T-cell reconstitution after alpha-beta-depleted transplantation in children (dated by TCRdb to 2015 to 2016). Study-wide context: Using TCR repertoire profiling, the study followed T-cell immune reconstitution in a quantitative way in children after TCRalphabeta/CD19-depleted allogeneic hematopoietic cell transplantation. What the authors observed across the whole study: The apparently early recovery of alphabetaT-cell counts about two months after transplant reportedly depended on only several hundred rapidly expanded clones that came from non-depleted graft cells. Hyperexpanded clone frequencies declined over subsequent months; after one year, T-cell counts and TCRbeta diversity were mostly attributed to newly produced T cells. The high TCRbeta diversity at day 60 in some patients was ascribed to recipient T cells and intrathymic progenitors that had survived conditioning.

The sample's treatment or condition label, in plain terms: allogeneic hematopoietic cell transplantation with graft depleted of TCRalphabeta T cells and CD19 B cells. TCRalphabeta/CD19-depleted allogeneic hematopoietic cell grafts were given to the transplant recipients, all of whom were children. The CDR3 holds 11 amino acids from the cysteine to the phenylalanine. The read is trimmed to its CDR3 DNA, 33 bases read in frame from base 1. V and J are truncated by 6 bases and 5 bases respectively, leaving an intervening sequence of 5 bases. The germline V gene specifies LGHNA as CDR1 and YNFKEQ as CDR2. This clonotype was detected ten times or more. Its antigen has not been determined. Nothing much larger sits one base from this clone, and base qualities are not available. The library was obtained by PCR. TCRdb lists the instrument as Illumina HiSeq 2500. TCR libraries were prepared with molecular barcoding, using unique molecular identifiers to normalize TCRbeta repertoire quantification. TCRdb reworked the public reads: Q25 trimming with fastp, MiXCR clone assembly, productive beta chains retained. CDR3 protein sequences are deduplicated, and each keeps its most common genes and DNA. The sample table lists about 230,000 distinct CDR3 sequences, approximately 11% of them with a count of one. 28% of the sample is taken by the ten largest.

The sequence came from a child younger than two with acute myeloid leukemia, due to receive a stem cell transplant. Sequenced material: PBMCs, taken before TCRalphabeta/CD19-depleted stem cell transplant. This chain is built from TRBV4-2 and TRBJ2-1; there is no confident call for the D gene. The CDR3 region reads CASRLNNEQFF. The base sequence is TGTGCCAGCAGGTTGAACAATGAGCAGTTCTTC.